The rows below give T cell receptor beta chains drawn from one sample of a study of CD8 T cells in ankylosing spondylitis. TCRdb ran MiXCR on the 5' RACE reads and lists one entry per CDR3 protein. The data show hundreds of thousands of distinct CDR3 sequences, over 30% seen once. The specimen sequenced was blood, either unsorted or a sorted T cell fraction (not recorded which). These receptors were obtained from a male donor with ankylosing spondylitis or in good health (not recorded which). Each CDR3 is given with its conserved first and last residue. The D gene is left open where the match is weak. Only part of the rows carry a size: once, few, many, or a class if the clone is expanded.

TRBV20-1	TRBJ2-3	.	.	15	TGCAGTGTTCACCCCAGGCGGAATTTGGAGGATACGCAGTATTTT	CSVHPRRNLEDTQYF
TRBV12-3/TRBV12-4	TRBJ1-3	.	.	16	TGTGCCAGCAGTTTAACCCGACAGACCCATAGAAACACCATATATTTT	CASSLTRQTHRNTIYF
TRBV2	TRBJ1-2	.	.	13	TGTGCCAGCAGTAACACAGAACTCTATGGCTACACCTTC	CASSNTELYGYTF
TRBV20-1	TRBJ1-4	.	.	13	TGCAGTGCTAGAGGCACGTTAAATGAAAAACTGTTTTTT	CSARGTLNEKLFF
TRBV9	TRBJ2-7	few	.	14	TGTGCCAGCAGCGTAGATCGGCAGACCCCCGAGCAGTACTTC	CASSVDRQTPEQYF
TRBV10-3	TRBJ1-1	few	TRBD1	14	TGTGCCGTTGGGACAGGGGCCCAGAACACTGAAGCTTTCTTT	CAVGTGAQNTEAFF
TRBV24-1	TRBJ1-1	.	.	14	TGTGCCACCAGGCCCAAGGACGGGAGCACTGAAGCTTTCTTT	CATRPKDGSTEAFF
TRBV12-3/TRBV12-4	TRBJ2-4	few	TRBD1	15	TGTGCCAGCAGCCTATTGACAGGGGCCAAAAACATTCAGTACTTC	CASSLLTGAKNIQYF
TRBV20-1	TRBJ2-7	.	.	11	TGCAGTGCTAGGGTAGGGGGCGAGCAGTACTTC	CSARVGGEQYF
TRBV4-1	TRBJ2-5	few	.	14	TGCGCCAGCAGCCAAGATCTGGGACGAGAGACCCAGTACTTC	CASSQDLGRETQYF
TRBV6-1	TRBJ2-4	few	TRBD1	15	TGTGCCAGCAGAGACTTGGACAGGGCAGAAAACATTCAGTACTTC	CASRDLDRAENIQYF
TRBV28	TRBJ1-1	.	.	13	TGTGCCAGCAGGTTGGCCCTCAGAACTGACGCTTTCTTT	CASRLALRTDAFF
TRBV5-5	TRBJ2-3	.	TRBD2	18	TGTGCCAGCAGCTTGTCCCTAGCGGGGGCCATCAGCACAGATACGCAGTATTTT	CASSLSLAGAISTDTQYF
TRBV4-1	TRBJ1-2	.	.	14	TGCGCCAGCAGCCAAGTAGAGGCCGAATATGGCTACACCTTC	CASSQVEAEYGYTF
TRBV20-1	TRBJ2-1	.	TRBD2	19	TGCAGTGCTAGAGGATTGGTGGTCCTAGCGGGACAAAGCTACAATGAGCAGTTCTTC	CSARGLVVLAGQSYNEQFF
TRBV20-1	TRBJ1-1	few	TRBD1	14	TGCAGTGCCGATCCGACAGGGGATCGCACTGAAGCTTTCTTT	CSADPTGDRTEAFF
TRBV30	TRBJ2-3	few	TRBD2	17	TGTGCCTGGGATTCGCACGCAAAAGCGGGGAGGTCAGATACGCAGTATTTT	CAWDSHAKAGRSDTQYF
TRBV6-5	TRBJ2-2	.	.	16	TGTGCCAGCAGTTACGGCAAGCCCGCGAACACCGGGGAGCTGTTTTTT	CASSYGKPANTGELFF